This T cell receptor beta chain is drawn from a study of blood T cell repertoires in COVID-19. Study-level information: The study drew acute and convalescent COVID-19 samples from the United States, Italy and Spain. T cells, B-cell-depleted T cells, or PBMCs provided the cDNA or gDNA that served as material.

Sequencing was performed with immunoSEQ multiplex PCR; in TCRdb, only in-frame clones are kept and a portion is missing. This sample yields around 300,000 clones, of which 80% to 90% are seen a single time; about 10% belongs to the top ten. V lost 3 bases to trimming and J lost 4 bases, with 15 bases between them. CDR1 SGHNT and CDR2 YENEEA come from the germline V gene. The CDR3 covers 15 residues. This clone was counted a few times. This TCR derives from a woman in her 70s with acute or convalescent COVID-19. The chain couples TRBV11-3 to TRBJ1-1; tentatively, D is TRBD1 (5 bases). The material sequenced was peripheral blood. CDR3 nucleotide sequence: TGTGCCAGCAGCTTGGGGGGAACTGGGCGCACTGAAGCTTTCTTT. It is translated as CASSLGGTGRTEAFF.